The 14 T cell receptor beta chains in this list originate from one sample, sequenced in a study of blood T cell repertoires in COVID-19 (dated by TCRdb to between 2020 and 2021). Preparation of the library involved the immunoSEQ multiplex PCR assay. The clones in this table, taken by TCRdb from immuneACCESS, are in-frame only. Not every clone is retained; where verified, under half of the shortfall comes from an unresolved V gene, and the cause of the rest is unknown. In this sample the table shows tens of thousands of clones, over 70% of which occur a single time. Jointly, the top ten make up approximately 2.5% of the sample. The specimen was peripheral blood. All receptors derive from a human donor in a cohort sampled during active COVID-19.

This rearrangement joins TRBV19 to TRBJ1-4; 7 positions match TRBD1. The CDR3 covers 15 residues. Germline V gene data show CDR1 as LNHDA and CDR2 as SQIVND (reference sequence). V lost 5 bases, J lost 4 bases, and 7 bases stayed unmatched. The CDR3 here is CASSAWDSRNEKLFF. The DNA for the CDR3 is TGTGCCAGTAGTGCCTGGGACAGCCGTAATGAAAAACTGTTTTTT.

The V call is TRBV3-1 (or the pseudogene TRBV3-2), the J call TRBJ2-2; TRBD2 agrees at 11 bases. V was pared by 4 bases and J by 4 bases, with 5 bases of the junction left unmatched. Germline V gene lookup returns CDR1 LGHDT and CDR2 YNNKEL (reference sequence). The CDR3 extends over 16 amino acids. CDR3 in DNA: TGTGCCAGCAGCCGCGCCGGGACTAGCGGCACCGGGGAGCTGTTTTTT. It encodes CASSRAGTSGTGELFF.

The CDR3 nucleotides read TGTGCCAGCAGTTCAGGGACAGAGGTTAGGCGAAACACCATATATTTT. Translation: CASSSGTEVRRNTIYF. The chain joins TRBV2 to TRBJ1-3, with 7 nucleotides matching TRBD1. V shed 5 bases, J shed 5 bases, and the junction held 12 bases outside the gene matches. Germline loops: CDR1 SNHLY, CDR2 FYNNEI. The CDR3 runs 16 residues.

V gene TRBV19 combines with J gene TRBJ2-1; 8 nucleotides match TRBD2. The CDR3 contains 14 residues. CDR1 LNHDA and CDR2 SQIVND come from the germline V gene (reference sequence). The ends lost 8 bases at V and 5 bases at J; junction bases unmatched: 8. CDR3 in amino acids: CASSRGGSHNEQFF. CDR3 DNA sequence: TGTGCCAGTTCACGGGGGGGCTCACACAATGAGCAGTTCTTC. Full variable domain (outside the CDR3, taken from reference TRBV19 and TRBJ2-1): DGGITQSPKYLFRKEGQNVTLSCEQNLNHDAMYWYRQDPGQGLRLIYYSQIVNDFQKGDIAEGYSVSREKKESFPLTVTSAQKNPTAFYLCASSRGGSHNEQFFGPGTRLTVL.

This clone was detected once. The chain carries TRBV6-5 and TRBJ1-1; TRBD1 is a possible D gene (6 bases). Trimming pared 7 bases from V and 0 bases from J, leaving 12 bases between. The germline V gene has CDR1 MNHEY and CDR2 SVGAGI. There are 14 residues in the CDR3. Here the CDR3 DNA reads TGTGCCAGCAATATCAGGGGCATGAACACTGAAGCTTTCTTT. It specifies CASNIRGMNTEAFF.

V is TRBV19 and J is TRBJ2-1; 9 nucleotides match TRBD2. Trimming cost V 9 bases and J 7 bases; bases outside gene matches: 10. Per germline, CDR1 LNHDA and CDR2 SQIVND (reference sequence). The CDR3 contains 14 residues. CDR3 coding DNA: TGTGCCAGCGCGGCGCGGGAGGGCCATAATGAGCAGTTCTTC. Translated: CASAAREGHNEQFF. Based on the CDR3 plus reference TRBV19 and TRBJ2-1, the full variable domain is DGGITQSPKYLFRKEGQNVTLSCEQNLNHDAMYWYRQDPGQGLRLIYYSQIVNDFQKGDIAEGYSVSREKKESFPLTVTSAQKNPTAFYLCASAAREGHNEQFFGPGTRLTVL.

This clone was detected only once. The chain is built from TRBV5-1 and TRBJ2-1; 9 bases are a match to TRBD1. V lost 5 bases, J lost 7 bases, and 4 bases stayed unmatched. Germline CDR1 and CDR2: SGHRS and YFSETQ. The CDR3 runs 13 residues. The CDR3 sequence is CASRETGGNEQFF. In DNA form, the CDR3 reads TGCGCCAGCAGAGAGACAGGGGGGAATGAGCAGTTCTTC.

This chain connects TRBV10-3 to TRBJ2-7, with a tentative D call TRBD1 (6 bases). The CDR3 runs to 13 residues. The germline V and J ends were trimmed by 10 bases and 0 bases, with 13 bases remaining between them. From germline, CDR1 is ENHRY and CDR2 SYGVKD. CDR3 DNA: TGTGCCAGCGAAGGGGACAACTCCTACGAGCAGTACTTC. This gives the protein CASEGDNSYEQYF.

The chain is built from TRBV5-1 and TRBJ2-6, with TRBD2 as a possible D gene (6 bases). The CDR3 consists of 17 residues. V dropped 1 base and J dropped 0 bases, with 11 bases sitting between them. Germline lookup yields CDR1 SGHRS and CDR2 YFSETQ. CDR3 protein: CASSLSLGGSGANVLTF. CDR3 nucleotides: TGCGCCAGCAGCTTGTCGCTGGGGGGCTCTGGGGCCAACGTCCTGACTTTC.

The gene calls are TRBV18 and TRBJ2-2; D might be TRBD1 (6 bases). CDR1 and CDR2 from the germline V gene are KGHSH and LQKENI. Trimming cost V 3 bases and J 5 bases, with 7 bases left between them. This CDR3 is built from 13 residues. The CDR3 DNA reads as TGTGCCAGCTCACCGACAGGAACCGGGGAGCTGTTTTTT. Amino acid sequence: CASSPTGTGELFF.

Only one count was recorded for this clone. This sequence joins TRBV6-5 and TRBJ1-1; a weak D match, TRBD1 (6 bases). CDR1 and CDR2 from the germline V gene are MNHEY and SVGAGI. The CDR3 length is 14 residues. V was clipped by 6 bases and J by 1 base, with 12 bases between them. The CDR3 region has the DNA TGTGCCAGCAGCGCTGACAGGTCGAACACTGAAGCTTTCTTT. Its protein product is CASSADRSNTEAFF.

CDR3 DNA sequence: TGTGCCAGCAGCCTAGTTCCGGTCGTCAATGAGCAGTTCTTC. This translates into CASSLVPVVNEQFF. The chain is built from TRBV7-2 and TRBJ2-1; no firm D call. Trimming pared 5 bases from V and 6 bases from J, leaving 14 bases between. CDR1 and CDR2 from the germline V gene are SGHTA and FQGNSA. The CDR3 extends over 14 amino acids.

The rearrangement joins TRBV18 to TRBJ1-4, with 7 bases aligning to TRBD1. This CDR3 comprises 14 residues. Germline V gene data show CDR1 as KGHSH and CDR2 as LQKENI. J was trimmed by 8 bases and V by 3 bases; bases with no gene match: 6. The CDR3 region is CASSPRGAREKLFF. CDR3 sequence (DNA): TGTGCCAGCTCACCCAGGGGGGCGAGGGAAAAACTGTTTTTT.

This rearrangement joins TRBV24-1 to TRBJ1-5; 7 positions match TRBD1. Losses at the gene ends were 5 bases for V and 1 base for J; bases not matched to a gene: 1. CDR3 length equals 14 residues. Germline V gene sequence: CDR1 KGHDR, CDR2 SFDVKD. CDR3 nucleotides: TGTGCCACCAGTGGCAGGGGGAGCAATCAGCCCCAGCATTTT. Its translation is CATSGRGSNQPQHF.